The table lists the clone carrying this T cell receptor (beta chain) with a few counts. Its antigen is not known. Preparation of the TCRbeta library was carried out with unique molecular identifiers. TCRdb redid the calling of the PCR reads with MiXCR, one entry per CDR3 protein. The top ten clones hold around 5% of a sample with roughly 200,000 distinct CDR3 sequences, about 7% of them seen once. The CDR3 is 18 amino acids. Germline assignment: CDR1 MGHDK and CDR2 SYGVNS. J was trimmed by 0 bases and V by 3 bases; bases with no gene match: 7. This record belongs to a study of T-cell reconstitution after alpha-beta-depleted transplantation in children. Overall study results and limits: Several hundred rapidly expanded clones from non-depleted graft cells reportedly supplied alpha-beta T cells about two months post-transplant.

This TCR was recovered from a boy aged 2 to 10 with acute lymphoblastic leukemia, due to receive a stem cell transplant. Sequenced here: PBMCs, sampled before TCRalphabeta/CD19-depleted stem cell transplant. This chain connects TRBV25-1 to TRBJ2-6; TRBD1 matches at 8 bases. CDR3 bases: TGTGCCAGCAGTGACCCCGGGACAGGAGTCTCTGGGGCCAACGTCCTGACTTTC. Protein: CASSDPGTGVSGANVLTF.